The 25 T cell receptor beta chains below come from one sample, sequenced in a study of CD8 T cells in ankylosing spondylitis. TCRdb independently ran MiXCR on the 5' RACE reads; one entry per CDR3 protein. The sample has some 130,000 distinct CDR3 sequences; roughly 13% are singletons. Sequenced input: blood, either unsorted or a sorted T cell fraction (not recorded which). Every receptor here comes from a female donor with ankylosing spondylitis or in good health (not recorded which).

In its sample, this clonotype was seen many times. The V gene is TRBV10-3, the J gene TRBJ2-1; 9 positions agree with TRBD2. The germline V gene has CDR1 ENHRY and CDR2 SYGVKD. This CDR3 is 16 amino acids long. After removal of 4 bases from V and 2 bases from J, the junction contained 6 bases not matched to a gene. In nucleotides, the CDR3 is TGTGCCATCAGTGGTAGCGGGAGTCGCACCTACAATGAGCAGTTCTTC. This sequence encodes CAISGSGSRTYNEQFF.

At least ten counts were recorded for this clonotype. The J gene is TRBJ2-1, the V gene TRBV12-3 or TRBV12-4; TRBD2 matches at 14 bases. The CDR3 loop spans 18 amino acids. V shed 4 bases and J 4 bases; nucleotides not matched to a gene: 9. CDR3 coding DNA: TGTGCCAGCAGTTACCCTGGGACTAGCGGGAGCTTTTACAATGAGCAGTTCTTC. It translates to CASSYPGTSGSFYNEQFF.

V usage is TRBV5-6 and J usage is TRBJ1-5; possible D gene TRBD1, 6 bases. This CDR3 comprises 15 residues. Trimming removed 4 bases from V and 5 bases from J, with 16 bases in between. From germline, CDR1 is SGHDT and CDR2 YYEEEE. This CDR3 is CASSPVGGLDQPQHF. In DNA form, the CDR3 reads TGTGCCAGCAGCCCGGTCGGGGGGCTTGATCAGCCCCAGCATTTT.

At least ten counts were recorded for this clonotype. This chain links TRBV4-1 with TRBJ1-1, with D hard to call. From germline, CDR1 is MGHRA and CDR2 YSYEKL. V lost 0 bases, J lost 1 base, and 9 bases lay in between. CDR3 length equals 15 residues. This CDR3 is CASSQELGRNTEAFF. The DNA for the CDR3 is TGCGCCAGCAGCCAAGAATTAGGGAGGAACACTGAAGCTTTCTTT.

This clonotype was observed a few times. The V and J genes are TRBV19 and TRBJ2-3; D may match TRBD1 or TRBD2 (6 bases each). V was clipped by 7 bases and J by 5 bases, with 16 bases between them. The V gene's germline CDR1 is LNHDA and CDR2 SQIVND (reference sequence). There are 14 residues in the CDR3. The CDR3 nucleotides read TGTGCCAGTAATTGGAGGGGGGTAGGAGATACGCAGTATTTT. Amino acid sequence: CASNWRGVGDTQYF.

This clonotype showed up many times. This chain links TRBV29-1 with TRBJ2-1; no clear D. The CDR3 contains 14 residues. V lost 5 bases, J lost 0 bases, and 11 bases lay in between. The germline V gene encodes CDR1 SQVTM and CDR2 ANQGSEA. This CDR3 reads CSVKSRSSYNEQFF. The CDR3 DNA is TGCAGCGTTAAAAGCCGGAGCTCCTACAATGAGCAGTTCTTC.

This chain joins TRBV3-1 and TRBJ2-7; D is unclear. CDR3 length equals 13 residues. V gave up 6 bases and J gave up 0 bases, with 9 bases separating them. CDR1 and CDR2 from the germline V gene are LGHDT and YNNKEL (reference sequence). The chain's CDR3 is CASRHTASYEQYF. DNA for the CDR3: TGTGCCAGCAGACATACAGCCTCCTACGAGCAGTACTTC.

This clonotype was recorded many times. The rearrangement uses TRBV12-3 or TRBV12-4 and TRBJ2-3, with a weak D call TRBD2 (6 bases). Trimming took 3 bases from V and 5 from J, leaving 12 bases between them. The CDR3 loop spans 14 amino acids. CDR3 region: CASSFPREGDTQYF. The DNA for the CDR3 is TGTGCCAGCAGTTTCCCGCGGGAAGGAGATACGCAGTATTTT.

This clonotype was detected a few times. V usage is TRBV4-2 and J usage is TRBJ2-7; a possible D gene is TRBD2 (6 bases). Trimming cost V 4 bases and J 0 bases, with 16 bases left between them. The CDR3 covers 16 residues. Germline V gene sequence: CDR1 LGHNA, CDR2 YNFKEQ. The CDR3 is CASSPRRAGLSYEQYF. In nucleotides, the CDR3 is TGTGCCAGCAGCCCCCGTCGGGCGGGACTCTCCTACGAGCAGTACTTC.

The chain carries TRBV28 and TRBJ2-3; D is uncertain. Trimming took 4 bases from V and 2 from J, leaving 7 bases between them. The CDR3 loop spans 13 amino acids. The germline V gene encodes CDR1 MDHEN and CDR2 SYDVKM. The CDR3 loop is CASSSPPTDTQYF. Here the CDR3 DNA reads TGTGCCAGCAGTTCACCCCCCACAGATACGCAGTATTTT.

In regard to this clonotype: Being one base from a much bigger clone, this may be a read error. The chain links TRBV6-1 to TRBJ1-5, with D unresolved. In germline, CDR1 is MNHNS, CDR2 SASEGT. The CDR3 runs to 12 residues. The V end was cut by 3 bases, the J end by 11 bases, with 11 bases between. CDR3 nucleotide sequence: TGTGCCAGCAGTGATGGTGGGCAGTCCCAGCATTTT. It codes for CASSDGGQSQHF.

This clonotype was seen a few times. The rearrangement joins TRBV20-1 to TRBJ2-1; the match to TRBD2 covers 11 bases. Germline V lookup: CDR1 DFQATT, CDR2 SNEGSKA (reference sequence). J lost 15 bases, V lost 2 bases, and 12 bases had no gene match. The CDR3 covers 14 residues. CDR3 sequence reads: CSARSGSGGASPFF. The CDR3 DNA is TGCAGTGCTAGATCGGGTAGCGGGGGGGCCTCCCCGTTCTTC.

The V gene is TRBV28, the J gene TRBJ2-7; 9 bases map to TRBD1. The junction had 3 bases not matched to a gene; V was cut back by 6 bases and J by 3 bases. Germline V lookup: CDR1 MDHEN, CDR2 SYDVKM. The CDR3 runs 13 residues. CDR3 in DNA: TGTGCCAGCAGAGGGACAGGGTACTACGAGCAGTACTTC. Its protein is CASRGTGYYEQYF. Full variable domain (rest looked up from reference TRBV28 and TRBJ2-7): DVKVTQSSRYLVKRTGEKVFLECVQDMDHENMFWYRQDPGLGLRLIYFSYDVKMKEKGDIPEGYSVSREKKERFSLILESASTNQTSMYLCASRGTGYYEQYFGPGTRLTVT.

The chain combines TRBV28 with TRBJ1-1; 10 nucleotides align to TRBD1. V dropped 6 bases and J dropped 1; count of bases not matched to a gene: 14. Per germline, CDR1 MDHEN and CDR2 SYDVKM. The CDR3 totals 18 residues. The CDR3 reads CASRRYRTGGSPNTEAFF. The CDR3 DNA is TGTGCCAGCAGGCGCTACCGGACAGGGGGGTCACCGAACACTGAAGCTTTCTTT.

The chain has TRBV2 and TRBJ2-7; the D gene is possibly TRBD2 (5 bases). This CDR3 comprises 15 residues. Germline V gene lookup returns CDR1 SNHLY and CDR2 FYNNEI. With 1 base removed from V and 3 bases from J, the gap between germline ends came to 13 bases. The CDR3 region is CASSEGPPRGYEQYF. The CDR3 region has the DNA TGTGCCAGCAGTGAAGGTCCCCCACGGGGCTACGAGCAGTACTTC.

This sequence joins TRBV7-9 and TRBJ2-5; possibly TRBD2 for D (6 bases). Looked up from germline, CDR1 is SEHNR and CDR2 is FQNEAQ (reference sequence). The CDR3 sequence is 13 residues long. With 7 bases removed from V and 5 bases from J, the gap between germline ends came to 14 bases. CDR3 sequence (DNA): TGTGCCAGCACCAGCTCGCGGGGTGAGACCCAGTACTTC. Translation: CASTSSRGETQYF.

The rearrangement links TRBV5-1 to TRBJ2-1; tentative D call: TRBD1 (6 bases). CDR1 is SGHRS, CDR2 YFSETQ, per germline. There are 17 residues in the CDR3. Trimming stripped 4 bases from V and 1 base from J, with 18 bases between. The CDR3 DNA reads TGCGCCAGCAGCGTACAATTACAGGGCTCGTCCTACAATGAGCAGTTCTTC. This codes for CASSVQLQGSSYNEQFF.

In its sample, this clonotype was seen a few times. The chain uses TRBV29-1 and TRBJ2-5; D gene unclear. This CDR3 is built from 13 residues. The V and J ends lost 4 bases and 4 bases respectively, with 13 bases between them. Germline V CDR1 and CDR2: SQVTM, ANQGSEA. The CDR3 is CSVGTVMGETQYF. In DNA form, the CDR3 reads TGCAGCGTTGGTACGGTGATGGGAGAGACCCAGTACTTC.

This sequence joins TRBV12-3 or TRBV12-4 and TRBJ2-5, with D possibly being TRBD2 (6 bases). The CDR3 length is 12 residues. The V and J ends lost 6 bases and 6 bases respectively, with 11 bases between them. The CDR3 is CASSRESQTQYF. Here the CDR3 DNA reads TGTGCCAGCAGCCGGGAGTCTCAGACCCAGTACTTC.

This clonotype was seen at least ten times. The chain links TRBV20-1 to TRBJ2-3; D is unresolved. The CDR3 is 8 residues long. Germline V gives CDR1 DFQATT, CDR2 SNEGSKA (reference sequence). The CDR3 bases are TGCAGCACAGATACGCAGTATTTT. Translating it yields CSTDTQYF.

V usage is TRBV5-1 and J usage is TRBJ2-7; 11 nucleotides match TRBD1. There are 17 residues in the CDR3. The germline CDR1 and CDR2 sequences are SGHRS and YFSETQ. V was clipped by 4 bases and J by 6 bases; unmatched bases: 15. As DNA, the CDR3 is TGCGCCAGCAGCCTAATCTACTCCCGGGACAGGGGGATCGAGCAGTACTTC. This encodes CASSLIYSRDRGIEQYF.

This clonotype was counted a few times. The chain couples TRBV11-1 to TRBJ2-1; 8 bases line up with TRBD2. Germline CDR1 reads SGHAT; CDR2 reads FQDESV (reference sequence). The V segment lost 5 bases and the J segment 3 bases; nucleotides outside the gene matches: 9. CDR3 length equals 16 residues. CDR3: CASSHSSGTYYNEQFF. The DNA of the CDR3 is TGTGCCAGCAGCCACAGTAGCGGGACCTACTACAATGAGCAGTTCTTC.

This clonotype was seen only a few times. CDR3 DNA: TGCGCCAGCAGCTTGACTCCCACAGATACGCAGTATTTT. Its translation: CASSLTPTDTQYF. V usage is TRBV5-1 and J usage is TRBJ2-3; D is unclear. The CDR3 length is 13 residues. V lost 1 base and J lost 2, with 5 bases in between. CDR1 is SGHRS, CDR2 YFSETQ, per germline. The whole variable domain, filled in from reference TRBV5-1 and TRBJ2-3, reads KAGVTQTPRYLIKTRGQQVTLSCSPISGHRSVSWYQQTPGQGLQFLFEYFSETQRNKGNFPGRFSGRQFSNSRSEMNVSTLELGDSALYLCASSLTPTDTQYFGPGTRLTVL.

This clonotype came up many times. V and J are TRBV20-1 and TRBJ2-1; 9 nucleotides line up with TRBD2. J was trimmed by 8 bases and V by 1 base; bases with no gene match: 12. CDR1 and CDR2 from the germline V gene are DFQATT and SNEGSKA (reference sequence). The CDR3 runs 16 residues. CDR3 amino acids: CSARASGTSKSHEQFF. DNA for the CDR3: TGCAGTGCTAGAGCATCCGGGACTAGCAAGTCTCATGAGCAGTTCTTC.

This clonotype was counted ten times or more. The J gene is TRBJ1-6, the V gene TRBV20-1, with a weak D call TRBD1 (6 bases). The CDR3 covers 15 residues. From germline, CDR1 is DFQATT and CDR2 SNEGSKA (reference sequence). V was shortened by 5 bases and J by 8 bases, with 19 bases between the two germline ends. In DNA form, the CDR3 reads TGCAGTGCTGCCCGACAGGACAGTCCCGATTCACCCCTCCACTTT. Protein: CSAARQDSPDSPLHF.